This T cell receptor beta chain derives from a study of shared clonotypes between healthy human individuals. The study, taken as a whole, reports: Rarefaction demonstrated incomplete sorted-subset sequencing despite large depth. The represented genetic and exposure-history diversity was limited by the small number of donors.

The repertoire was sequenced with immunoSEQ multiplex PCR; TCRdb's copy has only in-frame clones and lacks some. The sample records approximately 640,000 clones, around 90% being singletons. For this clone: Its antigen is undetermined.

V was pared by 4 bases and J by 2 bases, with 18 bases between. The CDR3 totals 16 residues. CDR1 and CDR2 (germline): SQVTM, ANQGSEA. Sequencing was carried out using memory CD8+ T cells from PBMCs. Described subset: CD45RO+ cells pooled with CCR7-negative TemRA cells. The chain carries TRBV29-1 and TRBJ2-1, with D maybe TRBD2 (6 bases). This receptor was taken from a man between 18 and 35 years old in good health. Some clones in this sample may be carry-over from other donors' samples. CDR3 in amino acids: CSVAVSSVVTYNEQFF. CDR3 in DNA: TGCAGCGTTGCCGTGTCTAGCGTCGTGACCTACAATGAGCAGTTCTTC.